The 32 T cell receptor beta chains given below trace back to one sample, sequenced in a study of CXCR3-negative and CXCR3-positive naive CD8 T cells. The authors made the TRB cDNA libraries by 5' RACE using UMI labels. TCRdb re-analyzed the 5' RACE reads; it lists each CDR3 protein once, without DNA. The listing contains 130,000 or so distinct CDR3 sequences. Sequencing used naive CXCR3- CD8+ T cells from blood. The subset is: CD45RO-CCR7+CD27+CD95- naive CD8+ T cells lacking CXCR3 (TNR3-). The receptor source for this set is a human donor in good health. Some clones in this sample may be carry-over from other donors' samples.

J is TRBJ2-5 and V is TRBV9; there is no DNA to check the TCRdb D call of TRBD2. Germline CDR1 and CDR2: SGDLS and YYNGEE. There are 16 residues in the CDR3. The CDR3 spells CASSKTSGRAQETQYF.

This rearrangement joins TRBV5-4 to TRBJ2-7; the TCRdb call, TRBD2, lacks DNA for checking. The germline gives CDR1 SGHNT, CDR2 YYREEE (reference sequence). CDR3 length: 16 amino acids. This CDR3 reads CASSLVVGNLNYEQYF.

The genes are TRBV6-5 and TRBJ2-4. The CDR3 is 13 residues long. Germline lookup yields CDR1 MNHEY and CDR2 SVGAGI. CDR3 region: CASSYSTKNIQYF.

The genes are TRBV2 and TRBJ1-1; there is no DNA to check the TCRdb D call of TRBD1. From germline, CDR1 is SNHLY and CDR2 FYNNEI. The CDR3 loop spans 15 amino acids. CDR3 region: CASSESTGGQGGAFF. Full variable domain (outside the CDR3, taken from reference TRBV2 and TRBJ1-1): EPEVTQTPSHQVTQMGQEVILRCVPISNHLYFYWYRQILGQKVEFLVSFYNNEISEKSEIFDDQFSVERPDGSNFTLKIRSTKLEDSAMYFCASSESTGGQGGAFFGQGTRLTVV.

The chain has TRBV12-3 or TRBV12-4 and TRBJ2-1. The CDR3 loop spans 14 amino acids. This chain's CDR3 is CASSLTLSYNEQFF.

This rearrangement joins TRBV14 to TRBJ2-7; TCRdb's D call of TRBD2 is untestable without DNA. The germline gives CDR1 SGHDN, CDR2 FVKESK. The CDR3 totals 16 residues. CDR3 protein: CASSQVPPTSGNEQYF.

The rearrangement joins TRBV12-3 or TRBV12-4 to TRBJ1-5; the D call from TCRdb, TRBD1, cannot be confirmed without DNA. The CDR3 loop spans 17 amino acids. CDR3 residues: CASSLNTDRVLNQPQHF.

The chain is built from TRBV7-9 and TRBJ2-7; the D gene TCRdb calls, TRBD1, cannot be checked with no DNA. Germline CDR1 and CDR2: SEHNR and FQNEAQ (reference sequence). This CDR3 is 16 amino acids long. CDR3 sequence: CASSSTDSPDSYEQYF.

This chain uses TRBV6-5 with TRBJ2-2; absent DNA, TCRdb's TRBD1 call cannot be checked. The CDR3 runs 15 residues. From germline, CDR1 is MNHEY and CDR2 SVGAGI. The CDR3 region is CASSYSRVNTGELFF.

The V call is TRBV14, the J call TRBJ2-1. This CDR3 is 13 amino acids long. Germline V gene sequence: CDR1 SGHDN, CDR2 FVKESK. CDR3 sequence: CASSLPWGNEQFF.

The chain is built from TRBV6-5 and TRBJ2-2; the TRBD1 assignment by TCRdb is unverifiable without DNA. CDR3 length: 16 residues. Per germline, CDR1 MNHEY and CDR2 SVGAGI. CDR3: CASSYGQGDGHGELFF.

The chain is built from TRBV7-9 and TRBJ2-7. Germline-derived CDR1 and CDR2 are SEHNR and FQNEAQ (reference sequence). The length of the CDR3 is 12 residues. The chain's CDR3 is CASSLVVYEQYF.

The chain combines TRBV19 with TRBJ2-4; no DNA is available, so the TRBD2 call from TCRdb remains unchecked. The CDR3 contains 14 residues. Germline V CDR1 and CDR2: LNHDA, SQIVND (reference sequence). CDR3 amino acids: CASSIDGISEIQYF. Full variable domain (outside the CDR3, taken from reference TRBV19 and TRBJ2-4): DGGITQSPKYLFRKEGQNVTLSCEQNLNHDAMYWYRQDPGQGLRLIYYSQIVNDFQKGDIAEGYSVSREKKESFPLTVTSAQKNPTAFYLCASSIDGISEIQYFGAGTRLSVL.

The J gene is TRBJ2-3, the V gene TRBV5-1; TCRdb's D call of TRBD2 is untestable without DNA. The CDR3 runs 17 residues. The germline V gene encodes CDR1 SGHRS and CDR2 YFSETQ. CDR3 in amino acids: CASSFWASGSGTDTQYF.

The V gene is TRBV11-3, the J gene TRBJ2-1. Germline CDR1 SGHNT, CDR2 YENEEA. The CDR3 length is 13 residues. The CDR3 is CASSSRVADEQFF.

The J gene is TRBJ2-1, the V gene TRBV9; lacking DNA, the TRBD2 call made by TCRdb goes unchecked. CDR1 SGDLS and CDR2 YYNGEE come from the germline V gene. This CDR3 comprises 17 residues. The CDR3 is CASSPSYRLAPSNEQFF.

The chain uses TRBV29-1 and TRBJ2-1; there is no DNA to check the TCRdb D call of TRBD2. Germline-derived CDR1 and CDR2 are SQVTM and ANQGSEA. The CDR3 runs 11 residues. The CDR3 loop reads CSVLSAGEQFF.

CDR3 residues: CASSLAGGYSGANVLTF. The V call is TRBV6-2 or TRBV6-3, the J call TRBJ2-6; TCRdb gives TRBD2 as the D gene, but with no DNA this cannot be confirmed. There are 17 residues in the CDR3. Germline CDR1 and CDR2: MNHEY and SVGEGT.

This chain links TRBV12-3 or TRBV12-4 with TRBJ2-1; checking the TCRdb D call of TRBD2 is not possible without DNA. This CDR3 comprises 16 residues. The CDR3 sequence: CASISWEAGAYNEQFF.

The chain is built from TRBV20-1 and TRBJ2-1; TCRdb reports TRBD1, a call that lacks DNA to check it against. Germline V lookup: CDR1 DFQATT, CDR2 SNEGSKA (reference sequence). This CDR3 spans 16 amino acids. CDR3 sequence: CSAQLGLSRSYNEQFF.

This chain links TRBV7-9 with TRBJ2-7; absent DNA, TCRdb's TRBD1 call cannot be checked. The CDR3 contains 13 residues. Germline V CDR1 and CDR2: SEHNR, FQNEAQ (reference sequence). This CDR3 reads CASSLEGAYEQYF.

This chain joins TRBV20-1 and TRBJ2-5; checking the TCRdb D call of TRBD1 is not possible without DNA. Germline CDR1 reads DFQATT; CDR2 reads SNEGSKA (reference sequence). There are 14 residues in the CDR3. The CDR3 loop reads CSARGQARGETQYF.

The rearrangement links TRBV14 to TRBJ2-7; there is no DNA to check the TCRdb D call of TRBD1. Germline CDR1 SGHDN, CDR2 FVKESK. The CDR3 has 14 amino acids. The CDR3 reads CASSQFPGDYEQYF.

This chain uses TRBV3-1 with TRBJ2-3. Germline V gene data show CDR1 as LGHDT and CDR2 as YNNKEL (reference sequence). There are 18 residues in the CDR3. CDR3 protein: CASSQEELGSTKADTQYF.

V gene TRBV2 combines with J gene TRBJ2-1; TCRdb returns TRBD2, unconfirmable since there is no DNA. CDR1 is SNHLY and CDR2 is FYNNEI in the germline V gene. The CDR3 runs to 14 residues. This CDR3 is CASATSGRSNEQFF. The full variable domain, completed using reference TRBV2 and TRBJ2-1, is EPEVTQTPSHQVTQMGQEVILRCVPISNHLYFYWYRQILGQKVEFLVSFYNNEISEKSEIFDDQFSVERPDGSNFTLKIRSTKLEDSAMYFCASATSGRSNEQFFGPGTRLTVL.

The chain couples TRBV4-1 to TRBJ2-1; lacking DNA, the TRBD1 call made by TCRdb goes unchecked. This CDR3 has 17 residues. Germline-derived CDR1 and CDR2 are MGHRA and YSYEKL. CDR3 region: CASSLTPPGPSYNEQFF.

This chain uses TRBV20-1 with TRBJ2-5; the TCRdb D gene call, TRBD1, has no DNA to confirm it. CDR1 is DFQATT and CDR2 is SNEGSKA in the germline V gene (reference sequence). The CDR3 contains 14 residues. CDR3 in amino acids: CSARDGGPQETQYF.

The V call is TRBV27, the J call TRBJ2-7; absent DNA, TCRdb's TRBD1 call cannot be checked. From germline, CDR1 is MNHEY and CDR2 SMNVEV (reference sequence). The CDR3 runs 16 residues. The CDR3 sequence is CASSLSKGQVSYEQYF.

V usage is TRBV27 and J usage is TRBJ2-3; the TCRdb call, TRBD2, lacks DNA for checking. Germline lookup yields CDR1 MNHEY and CDR2 SMNVEV (reference sequence). The CDR3 is 16 amino acids. The chain's CDR3 is CASSLSAGEQADTQYF.

CDR3 residues: CASSSPIGADGYTF. V is TRBV7-2 and J is TRBJ1-2; TCRdb outputs TRBD1, but without DNA this stays unchecked. The CDR3 covers 14 residues. Per germline, CDR1 SGHTA and CDR2 FQGNSA.

This rearrangement joins TRBV19 to TRBJ2-1; lacking DNA, the TRBD2 call made by TCRdb goes unchecked. The CDR3 is 15 amino acids. Germline assignment: CDR1 LNHDA and CDR2 SQIVND (reference sequence). The CDR3 sequence is CASSILTSGYNEQFF.

The chain carries TRBV28 and TRBJ2-1. The CDR3 contains 13 residues. In germline, CDR1 is MDHEN, CDR2 SYDVKM. The CDR3 is CASSSAGVNEQFF.